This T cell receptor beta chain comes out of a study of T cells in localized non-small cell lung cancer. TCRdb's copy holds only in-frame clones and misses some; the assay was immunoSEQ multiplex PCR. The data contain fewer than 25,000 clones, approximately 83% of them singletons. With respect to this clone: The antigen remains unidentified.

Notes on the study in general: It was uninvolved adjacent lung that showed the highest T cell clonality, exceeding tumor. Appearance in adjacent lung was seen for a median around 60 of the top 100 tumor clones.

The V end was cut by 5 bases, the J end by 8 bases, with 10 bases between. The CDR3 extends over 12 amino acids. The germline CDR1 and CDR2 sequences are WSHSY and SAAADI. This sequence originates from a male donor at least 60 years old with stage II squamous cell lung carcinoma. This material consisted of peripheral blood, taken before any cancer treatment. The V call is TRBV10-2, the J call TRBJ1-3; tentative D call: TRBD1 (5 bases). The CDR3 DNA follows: TGCGCCAGCAGTCCCGGGGGAGACACCATATATTTT. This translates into CASSPGGDTIYF.